A selection of T cell receptor beta chains follows, all from one sample in a study of blood T cell repertoires in COVID-19. The table came from immunoSEQ multiplex PCR; TCRdb's copy has only in-frame clones and leaves some out. The table has approximately 110,000 clones, approximately 80% seen once. The sequenced sample was peripheral blood. The receptors shown here come from a woman aged 45-60 years with acute or convalescent COVID-19. CDR3s leave out the opening cysteine and the closing phenylalanine or tryptophan.

>TRBJ1-1|TRBV29-1
SVGGGNTEAF
>TRBJ1-2|TRBV24-1
ATSGGPWGRSYGYT
>TRBJ2-1|TRBV2
ASSESAGGFLEQF
>TRBJ1-2|TRBV5-1
ASSLPGKFEGYT
>TRBJ1-6|TRBV6-5
ASSFDRGNSPLH
>TRBJ2-7|TRBV5-1
ASRTGSSYEQY
>TRBJ1-6|TRBV19
ASSIWRSNNSPLH
>TRBJ1-5|TRBV27
ASSYGTGSNQPQH
>TRBJ1-5|TRBV19
ASSITSTGAGANQPQH
>TRBJ1-1|TRBV6-5
ASRGIRVGNTEAF
>TRBJ2-1|TRBV7-3
ASSSTSGGNEQF
>TRBJ1-1|TRBV6-6
ASNYPPRAF
>TRBJ1-5|TRBV6-6
ASTQRREEPQH
>TRBJ2-3|TRBV18
ASSPDLAGAPDTQY
>TRBJ2-1|TRBV6-4
ASSVGQGGNEQF
>TRBJ2-2|TRBV19
ASSIVGGAGELF
>TRBJ1-1|TRBV19
ASSILGTEAF
>TRBJ1-2|TRBV12-3/TRBV12-4
ASSYDRGVA
>TRBJ2-3|TRBV6-4
ASSSETGGGADTQY
>TRBJ1-6|TRBV5-1
ASPPTGLRNSPLH
>TRBJ2-2|TRBV2
ASCDRGTGELF
>TRBJ1-5|TRBV24-1
ATSGGREVQPQH
>TRBJ2-7|TRBV28
ASSLRQPYEQY
>TRBJ1-2|TRBV23-1
ASSQIGKSRDRGFYGYT
>TRBJ1-5|TRBV7-2
ASSSYRARGNQPQH
>TRBJ1-2|TRBV9
ARSDGGAGRLAYGYT
>TRBJ2-7|TRBV10-3
AISGGQLPSRIYEQY
>TRBJ1-5|TRBV5-1
ASSLEAGVNQPQH
>TRBJ2-7|TRBV27
ASSSQQGLPPYEQY
>TRBJ1-1|TRBV9
ASSAQGEDTEAF
>TRBJ2-1|TRBV20-1
AGSAYNEQF
>TRBJ1-1|TRBV12-3/TRBV12-4
ASSLGLAEAF
>TRBJ2-7|TRBV5-6
ASSSTGGMGEQY
>TRBJ1-2|TRBV12-3/TRBV12-4
ASSLTGDYGYT
>TRBJ2-1|TRBV11-2
ASSLDTDSNNEQF
>TRBJ2-2|TRBV5-1
ASSLGSLTGELF
>TRBJ2-1|TRBV12-3/TRBV12-4
ASRTGGYNEQF
>TRBJ1-4|TRBV19
ASSRYRAADEKLF
>TRBJ1-2|TRBV6-5
ASSGTGGNYGYT
>TRBJ1-1|TRBV30
AWSAAHLTGIEAF
>TRBJ1-4|TRBV2
ASKQAPDEKLF
>TRBJ1-1|TRBV19
ASTPGQGAKTEAF
>TRBJ2-1|TRBV24-1
ATSDLSKGDRGRLHYNEQF
>TRBJ1-5|TRBV15
ATRGGSGQNQPQH
>TRBJ1-1|TRBV7-3
ASSFQAGQITEAF
>TRBJ1-6|TRBV28
ASRLGTQGNSPLH
>TRBJ1-2|TRBV9
ASSPRGPNEGYT
>TRBJ2-2|TRBV6-1
ASSDPRGGGTGELF
>TRBJ2-2|TRBV19
ASSMAGGTDTGELF
>TRBJ2-5|TRBV11-3
ASSPGLAGETQY
>TRBJ1-2|TRBV15
ATSSNYLSYGYT
>TRBJ2-3|TRBV6-4
ASSDGTSTDTQY
>TRBJ2-2|TRBV5-1
ASSRDNSFEELF